This TCR beta chain was retrieved from a study of early T cells in non-severe SARS-CoV-2 infection. Study details: The study sequenced bulk RNA from unsorted whole blood, with chains unpaired.

MiXCR, run by TCRdb on the 5' RACE reads, gives a single entry per CDR3 protein. Seen here are about 33,000 distinct CDR3 sequences, around 4.6% observed once, and the top ten hold approximately 14%. The TCR originated in an adult who was a healthcare worker with PCR-confirmed SARS-CoV-2 infection or an uninfected control (not recorded which). Sequenced sample: whole blood.

CDR3 amino acids: CASSPPWGSSYEQYF. The CDR3 DNA is TGTGCCAGCTCACCACCGTGGGGCAGCTCCTACGAGCAGTACTTC. V usage is TRBV18 and J usage is TRBJ2-7, with a weak D call TRBD1 (5 bases). V was clipped by 0 bases and J by 0 bases, with 9 bases between them. From germline, CDR1 is KGHSH and CDR2 LQKENI. The CDR3 consists of 15 residues.